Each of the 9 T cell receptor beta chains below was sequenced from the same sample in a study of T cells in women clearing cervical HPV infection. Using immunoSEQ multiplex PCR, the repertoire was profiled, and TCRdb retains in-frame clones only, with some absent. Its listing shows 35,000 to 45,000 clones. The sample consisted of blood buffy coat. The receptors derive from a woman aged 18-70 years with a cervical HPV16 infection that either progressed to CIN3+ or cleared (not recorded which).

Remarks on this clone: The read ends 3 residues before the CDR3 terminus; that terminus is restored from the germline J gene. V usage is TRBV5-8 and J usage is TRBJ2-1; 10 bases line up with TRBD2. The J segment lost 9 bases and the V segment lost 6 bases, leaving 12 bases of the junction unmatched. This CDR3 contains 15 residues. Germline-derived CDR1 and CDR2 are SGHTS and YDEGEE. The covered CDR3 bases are TGTGCCAGCACTAAATCTAGCGGGGGAGGGAGTGAG. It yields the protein CASTKSSGGGSE. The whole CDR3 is CASTKSSGGGSEQFF.

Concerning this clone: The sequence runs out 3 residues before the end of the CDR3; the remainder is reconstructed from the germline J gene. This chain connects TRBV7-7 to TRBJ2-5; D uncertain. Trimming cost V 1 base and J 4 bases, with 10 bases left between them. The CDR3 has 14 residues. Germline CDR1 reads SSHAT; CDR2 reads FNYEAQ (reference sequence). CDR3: CASSLDRSGETQYF. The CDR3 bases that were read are TGTGCCAGCAGCTTAGATCGGTCAGGAGAGACC.

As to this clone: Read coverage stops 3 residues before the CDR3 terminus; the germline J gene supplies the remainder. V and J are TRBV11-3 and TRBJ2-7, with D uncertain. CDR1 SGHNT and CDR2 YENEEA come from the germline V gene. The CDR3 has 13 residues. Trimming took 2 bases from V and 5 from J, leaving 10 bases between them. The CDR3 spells CASSLRQGHEQYF. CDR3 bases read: TGTGCCAGCAGCTTAAGACAAGGCCACGAG.

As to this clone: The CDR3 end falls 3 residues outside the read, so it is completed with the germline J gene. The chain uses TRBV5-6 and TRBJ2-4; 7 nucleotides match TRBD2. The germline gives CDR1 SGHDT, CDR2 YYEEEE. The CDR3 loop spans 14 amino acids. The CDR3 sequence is CASSLGTTQETQYF. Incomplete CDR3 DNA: TGTGCCAGCAGCCTAGGGACTACTCAAGAGACT.

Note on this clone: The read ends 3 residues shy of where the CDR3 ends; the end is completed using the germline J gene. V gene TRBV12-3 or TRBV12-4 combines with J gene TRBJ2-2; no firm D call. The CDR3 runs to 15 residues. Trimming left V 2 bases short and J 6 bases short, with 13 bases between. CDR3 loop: CASSLYGPLAGELFF. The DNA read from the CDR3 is TGTGCCAGCAGTTTATACGGTCCCTTGGCCGGGGAG.

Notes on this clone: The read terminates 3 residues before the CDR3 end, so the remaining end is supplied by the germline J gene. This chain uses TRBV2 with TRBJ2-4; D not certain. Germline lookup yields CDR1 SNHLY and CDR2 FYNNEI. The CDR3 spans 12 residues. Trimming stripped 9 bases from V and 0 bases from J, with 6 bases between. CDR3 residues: CASSQAKNIQYF. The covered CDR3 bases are TGTGCCAGTTCCCAAGCCAAAAACATT.

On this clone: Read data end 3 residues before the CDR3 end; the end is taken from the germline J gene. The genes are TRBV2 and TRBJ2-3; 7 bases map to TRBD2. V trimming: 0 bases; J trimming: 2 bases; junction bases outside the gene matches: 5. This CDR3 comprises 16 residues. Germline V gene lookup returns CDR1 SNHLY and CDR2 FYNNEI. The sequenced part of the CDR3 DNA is TGTGCCAGCAGTGAAGCGCGTCTAGCGGACACAGATACG. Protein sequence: CASSEARLADTDT. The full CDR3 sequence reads CASSEARLADTDTQYF.

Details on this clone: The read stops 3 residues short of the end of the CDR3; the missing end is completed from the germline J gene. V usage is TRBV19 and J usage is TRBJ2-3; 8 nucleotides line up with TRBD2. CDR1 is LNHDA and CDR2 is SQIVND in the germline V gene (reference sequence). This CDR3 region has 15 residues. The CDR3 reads CASSNAGGGGETQYF. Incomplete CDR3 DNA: TGTGCCAGTAGTAATGCCGGGGGGGGAGGTGAGACG.

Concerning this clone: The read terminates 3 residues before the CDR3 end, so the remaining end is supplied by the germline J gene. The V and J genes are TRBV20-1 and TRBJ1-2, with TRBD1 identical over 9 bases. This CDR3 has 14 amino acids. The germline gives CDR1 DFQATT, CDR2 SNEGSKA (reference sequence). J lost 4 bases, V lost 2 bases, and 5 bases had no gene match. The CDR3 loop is CSARRQGGFYGYTF. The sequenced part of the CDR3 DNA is TGCAGTGCTAGACGACAGGGGGGCTTCTATGGC.